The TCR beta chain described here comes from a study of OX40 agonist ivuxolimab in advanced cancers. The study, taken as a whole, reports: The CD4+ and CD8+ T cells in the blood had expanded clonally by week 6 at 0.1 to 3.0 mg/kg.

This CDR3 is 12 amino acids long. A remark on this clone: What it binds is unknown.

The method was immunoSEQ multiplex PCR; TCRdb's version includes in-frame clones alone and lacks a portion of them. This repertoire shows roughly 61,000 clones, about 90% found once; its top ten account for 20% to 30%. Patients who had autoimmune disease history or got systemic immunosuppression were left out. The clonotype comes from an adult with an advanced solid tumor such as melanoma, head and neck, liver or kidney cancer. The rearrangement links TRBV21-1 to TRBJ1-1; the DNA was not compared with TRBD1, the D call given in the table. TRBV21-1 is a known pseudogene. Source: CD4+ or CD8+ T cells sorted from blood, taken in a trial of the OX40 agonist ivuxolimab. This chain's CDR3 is CATTTENTEAFF. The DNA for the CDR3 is TGTGCCACGACGACAGAAAACACTGAAGCTTTCTTT.